This TCR beta chain emerged from a study of blood T cell repertoires in COVID-19. Study-wide context: Acute and convalescent COVID-19 specimens originated in the United States, Italy and Spain.

Measured with immunoSEQ multiplex PCR; TCRdb has only the in-frame clones, and not every one. The sample consists of fewer than 250,000 clones, about 90% of them appearing once. In the 2 weeks before study entry, exposed participants met a COVID-19 case, which was PCR-confirmed or clinician-diagnosed. Unmatched junction bases numbered 5, after V lost 0 bases and J lost 0 bases. Per the germline V gene, CDR1 is ENHRY and CDR2 is SYGVKD. The CDR3 extends over 17 amino acids. This sequence was found in a man aged 45-65 years who had been exposed to COVID-19. Sequenced: PBMCs or T cells enriched from blood (not recorded which). The rearrangement links TRBV10-3 to TRBJ1-2, with TRBD1 matching 9 bases. CDR3 loop: CAISESTGDRANYGYTF. For the CDR3, the DNA is TGTGCCATCAGTGAGTCGACTGGGGACAGGGCTAACTATGGCTACACCTTC.